What follows describes a single T cell receptor beta chain. At one end, the junction sequence differs from germline, possibly due to a read error. The V gene's germline CDR1 is DFQATT and CDR2 SNEGSKA (reference sequence). The CDR3 sequence is 14 residues long. This sample is part of a study of prognosis after radiotherapy for stage I lung cancer. Peripheral blood, about 6 milliliters per draw, was collected at each of two time points. Researchers used two-round multiplex PCR to amplify TCR beta CDR3 starting from genomic DNA. Amplification during the initial PCR round employed primers specific to each TRBV and TRBJ gene. TCRdb independently ran MiXCR on the multiplex PCR reads; one entry per CDR3 protein. The sample records 30,000 to 40,000 distinct CDR3 sequences, approximately 35% being singletons.

The TCR was taken from a donor aged 50 or older with non-small cell lung cancer. This specimen was PBMCs, taken before or after stereotactic body radiation therapy (not recorded which). This sequence joins TRBV20-1 and TRBJ2-7; 8 bases fit TRBD1. The CDR3 spells CSAIGGSGGYEKYF. The CDR3 bases are TGCAGTGCCATAGGAGGGTCAGGGGGCTACGAGAAGTACTTC.